This entry is about one TCR beta chain. Its antigen is undetermined. J gave up 3 bases and V 0 bases, and 25 bases lay outside the gene matches. From germline, CDR1 is MGHRA and CDR2 YSYEKL. This CDR3 contains 22 residues. This record belongs to a study of pediatric ulcerative colitis. The study, taken as a whole, reports: Ulcerative colitis patients shared more blood-rectal clones than controls. All ulcerative colitis patients, but no controls, carried two rectal clonotypes.

Libraries were prepared by immunoSEQ multiplex PCR; TCRdb keeps only in-frame clonotypes and omits some of them. Here the sample spans around 4,700 clones, around 94% being singletons. The chain carries TRBV4-1 and TRBJ2-7, with 8 nucleotides matching TRBD1. The sequencing input was blood. The origin of this receptor is a boy aged 5-17 years who was a control in a study of pediatric ulcerative colitis. The CDR3 bases are TGCGCCAGCAGCCAAGAATGGCTGGGGGGCAGGGGGCGCGCGGCGGTCCTCTACGAGCAGTACGTC. It encodes CASSQEWLGGRGRAAVLYEQYV.